A selection of T cell receptor beta chains follows, all from one sample in a study of cytomegalovirus exposure and HLA in healthy donors. Clones were read by immunoSEQ multiplex PCR, and TCRdb kept only the in-frame ones, dropping some. The sample contains more than 150,000 clones, roughly 84% of which appear only once. Sequencing used PBMCs. All receptors come from a girl under 10 years old in good health and CMV-seropositive. CDR3s include the opening cysteine and the closing phenylalanine or tryptophan. A D gene is named only where the DNA matches it firmly. Expanded clones get a size class; other rows say once, few or many, or leave the size out.

CDR3 protein	CDR3 DNA	D gene	clone size	V gene	J gene
CASAGTGKYF	TGTGCCAGTGCCGGGACAGGGAAGTACTTC	TRBD1	once	TRBV28	TRBJ2-7
CASHTGGDGYTF	TGTGCCAGCCACACAGGGGGCGACGGCTACACCTTC	TRBD1	.	TRBV11-3	TRBJ1-2
CASSQTPGHNEQFF	TGTGCCAGCAGCCAAACCCCAGGGCACAATGAGCAGTTCTTC	.	few	TRBV7-3	TRBJ2-1
CASGRWANEQFF	TGCGCCAGCGGGAGGTGGGCTAATGAGCAGTTCTTC	.	.	TRBV5-1	TRBJ2-1
CASSLFRGQPLDGYGYTF	TGTGCCAGTAGTCTCTTTCGGGGACAGCCACTAGACGGCTATGGCTACACCTTC	TRBD1	once	TRBV19	TRBJ1-2
CASRPLAGAYEQYF	TGTGCCAGCAGACCCCTAGCGGGGGCCTACGAGCAGTACTTC	TRBD2	.	TRBV6-6	TRBJ2-7
CASSERLRQIYGYTF	TGTGCCAGCAGTGAGAGGTTAAGGCAGATCTATGGCTACACCTTC	.	few	TRBV2	TRBJ1-2
CAWSIVGTGNSYGYTF	TGTGCCTGGAGTATCGTCGGGACAGGGAACTCCTATGGCTACACCTTC	TRBD1	once	TRBV30	TRBJ1-2
CASSLVGQENEKLFF	TGTGCCAGCAGCTTAGTGGGACAGGAGAATGAAAAACTGTTTTTT	TRBD1	.	TRBV7-9	TRBJ1-4
CASRKLGYEQYF	TGTGCCAGCAGAAAACTAGGCTACGAGCAGTACTTC	.	.	TRBV6-5	TRBJ2-7
CASSLGPQGSEQYF	TGTGCCAGCAGTTTAGGGCCCCAGGGTTCCGAGCAGTACTTC	.	.	TRBV28	TRBJ2-7
CASSIGPPIAFSGGGTDTQYF	TGTGCCAGTAGTATAGGTCCCCCTATAGCCTTTAGCGGAGGGGGCACAGATACGCAGTATTTT	.	.	TRBV19	TRBJ2-3
CASSAKETQYF	TGTGCCAGCAGCGCTAAAGAGACCCAGTACTTC	.	.	TRBV5-5	TRBJ2-5
CASSQGGLAASYEQYF	TGTGCCAGCAGCCAAGGAGGACTAGCGGCGTCCTACGAGCAGTACTTC	TRBD2	once	TRBV4-2	TRBJ2-7
CASSGRQGLTEAFF	TGTGCCAGTAGTGGGCGACAGGGGTTAACTGAAGCTTTCTTT	TRBD1	.	TRBV19	TRBJ1-1
CASSLGTSGGEQYF	TGTGCCAGCAGCCTTGGTACTAGCGGGGGCGAGCAGTACTTC	TRBD2	.	TRBV7-6	TRBJ2-7
CASSELYEQYF	TGTGCCAGCAGCGAACTCTACGAGCAGTACTTC	.	.	TRBV28	TRBJ2-7
CASSQTSGGAWNTGELFF	TGTGCCAGCAGCCAAACTAGCGGGGGGGCCTGGAACACCGGGGAGCTGTTTTTT	TRBD2	once	TRBV14	TRBJ2-2
CASSLSLLQGATEAFF	TGCGCCAGCAGCTTGAGTCTTCTGCAGGGTGCGACTGAAGCTTTCTTT	.	.	TRBV5-1	TRBJ1-1
CASSLMKLAGGIYEQYF	TGTGCCAGCAGCTTAATGAAACTAGCGGGAGGGATTTACGAGCAGTACTTC	TRBD2	.	TRBV7-8	TRBJ2-7